This T cell receptor (beta chain) comes out of a study of T cell repertoires in cytomegalovirus infection. Study-level information: Public TCR beta signatures were indicative of both CMV infection and a matching HLA type. Study-level findings and limits: Summed frequency of shared TCR beta families picked out CMV carriers who also had the relevant HLA.

Via MiXCR, TCRdb re-called the reads, giving one row per CDR3 protein. The data hold 350,000 to 500,000 distinct CDR3 sequences, with approximately 30% observed a single time. This clonotype appeared a few times. Its antigen remains unidentified. The origin of this receptor is a human donor in good health (CMV status not recorded). Some clones in this sample may be carry-over from other donors' samples. Sample: PBMCs.

This CDR3 reads CASSLTGGSGNTIYF. The DNA of the CDR3 is TGTGCCAGCAGTTTAACAGGGGGCTCGGGAAACACCATATATTTT. V usage is TRBV12-3 or TRBV12-4 and J usage is TRBJ1-3, with 9 bases matching TRBD1. CDR3 length equals 15 residues. V trimming: 2 bases; J trimming: 4 bases; junction bases outside the gene matches: 3.